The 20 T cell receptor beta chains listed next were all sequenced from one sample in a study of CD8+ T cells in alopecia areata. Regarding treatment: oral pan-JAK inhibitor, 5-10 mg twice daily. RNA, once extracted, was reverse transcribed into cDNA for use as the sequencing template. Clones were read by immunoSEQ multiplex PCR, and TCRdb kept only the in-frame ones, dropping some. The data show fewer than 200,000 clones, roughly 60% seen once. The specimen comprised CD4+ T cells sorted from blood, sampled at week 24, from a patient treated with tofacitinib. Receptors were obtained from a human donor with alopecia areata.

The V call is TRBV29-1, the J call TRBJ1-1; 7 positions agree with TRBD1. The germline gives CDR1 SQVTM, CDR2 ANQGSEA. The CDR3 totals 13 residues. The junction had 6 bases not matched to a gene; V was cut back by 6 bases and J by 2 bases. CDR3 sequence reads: CSVVQGSNTEAFF. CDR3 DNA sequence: TGCAGCGTAGTACAGGGGTCTAACACTGAAGCTTTCTTT.

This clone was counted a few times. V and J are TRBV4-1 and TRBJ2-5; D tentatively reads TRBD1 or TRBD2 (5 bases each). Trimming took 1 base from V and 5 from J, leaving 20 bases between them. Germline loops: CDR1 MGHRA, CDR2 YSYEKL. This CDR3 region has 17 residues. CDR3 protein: CASSQGRFSSRDETQYF. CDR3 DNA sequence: TGCGCCAGCAGCCAAGGGAGGTTCTCTAGCAGGGACGAGACCCAGTACTTC.

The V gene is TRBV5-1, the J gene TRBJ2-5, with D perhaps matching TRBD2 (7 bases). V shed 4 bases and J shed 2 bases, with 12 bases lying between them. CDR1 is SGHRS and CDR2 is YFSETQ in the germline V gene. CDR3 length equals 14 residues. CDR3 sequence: CASSHGRGQETQYF. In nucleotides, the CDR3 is TGCGCCAGCAGCCATGGGAGGGGGCAAGAGACCCAGTACTTC.

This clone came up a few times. This CDR3 is CASSRNQGAQETQYF. The CDR3 nucleotides are TGCGCCAGCAGCCGCAACCAGGGCGCACAAGAGACCCAGTACTTC. This sequence joins TRBV5-1 and TRBJ2-5; the D gene is possibly TRBD1 (5 bases). This CDR3 has 15 residues. V was pared by 4 bases and J by 2 bases, with 15 bases between. The V gene's germline CDR1 is SGHRS and CDR2 YFSETQ.

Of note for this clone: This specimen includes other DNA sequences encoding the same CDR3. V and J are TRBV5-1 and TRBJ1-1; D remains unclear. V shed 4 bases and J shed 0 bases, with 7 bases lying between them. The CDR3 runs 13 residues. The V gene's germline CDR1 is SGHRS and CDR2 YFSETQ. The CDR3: CASSDGMNTEAFF. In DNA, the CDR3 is TGCGCCAGCAGCGACGGGATGAACACTGAAGCTTTCTTT. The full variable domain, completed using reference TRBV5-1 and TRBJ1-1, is KAGVTQTPRYLIKTRGQQVTLSCSPISGHRSVSWYQQTPGQGLQFLFEYFSETQRNKGNFPGRFSGRQFSNSRSEMNVSTLELGDSALYLCASSDGMNTEAFFGQGTRLTVV.

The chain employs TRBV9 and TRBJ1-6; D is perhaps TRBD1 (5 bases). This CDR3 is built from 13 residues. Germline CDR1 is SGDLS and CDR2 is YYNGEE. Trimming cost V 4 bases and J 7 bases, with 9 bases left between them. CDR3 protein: CASSTKGNSPLHF. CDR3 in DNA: TGTGCCAGCAGCACCAAGGGGAATTCACCCCTCCACTTT.

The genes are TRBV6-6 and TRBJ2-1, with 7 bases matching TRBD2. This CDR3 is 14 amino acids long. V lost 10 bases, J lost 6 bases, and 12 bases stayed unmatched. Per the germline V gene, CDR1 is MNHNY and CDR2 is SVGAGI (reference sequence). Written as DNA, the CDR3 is TGTGCCACCACCGCCCGCGGGGGAAGCAATGAGCAGTTCTTC. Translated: CATTARGGSNEQFF.

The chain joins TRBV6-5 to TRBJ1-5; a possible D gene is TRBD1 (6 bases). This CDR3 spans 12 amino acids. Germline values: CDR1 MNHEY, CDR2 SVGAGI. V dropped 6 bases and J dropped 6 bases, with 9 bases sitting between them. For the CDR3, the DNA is TGTGCCAGCAGCACAGGGTTTCAGCCCCAGCATTTT. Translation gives CASSTGFQPQHF.

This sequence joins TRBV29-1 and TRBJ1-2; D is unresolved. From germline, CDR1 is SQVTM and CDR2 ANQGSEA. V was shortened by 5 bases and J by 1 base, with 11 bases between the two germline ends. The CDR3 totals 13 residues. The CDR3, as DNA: TGCAGCGTTTCCGACGGACTTAACTATGGCTACACCTTC. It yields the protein CSVSDGLNYGYTF.

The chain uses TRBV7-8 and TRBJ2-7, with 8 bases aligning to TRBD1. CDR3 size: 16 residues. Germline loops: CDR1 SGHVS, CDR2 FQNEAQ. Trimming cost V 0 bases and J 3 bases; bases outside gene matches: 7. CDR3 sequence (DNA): TGTGCCAGCAGCTTAGCGGGATACAGGGGGATCTACGAGCAGTACTTC. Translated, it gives CASSLAGYRGIYEQYF.

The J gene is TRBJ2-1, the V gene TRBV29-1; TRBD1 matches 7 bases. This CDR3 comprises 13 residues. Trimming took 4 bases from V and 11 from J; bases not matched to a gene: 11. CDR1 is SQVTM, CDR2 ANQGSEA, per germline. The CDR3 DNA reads TGCAGCGTTGGCCCAAGCGTAGGGGGCCAGCAGTTCTTC. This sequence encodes CSVGPSVGGQQFF.

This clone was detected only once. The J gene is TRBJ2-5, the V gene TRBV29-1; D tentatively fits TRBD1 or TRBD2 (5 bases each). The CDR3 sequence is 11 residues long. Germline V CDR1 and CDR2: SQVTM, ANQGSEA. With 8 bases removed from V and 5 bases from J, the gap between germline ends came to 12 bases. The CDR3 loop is CSSVEGETQYF. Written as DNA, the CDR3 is TGCAGCAGCGTCGAGGGGGAGACCCAGTACTTC. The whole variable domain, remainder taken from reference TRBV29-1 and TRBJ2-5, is SAVISQKPSRDICQRGTSLTIQCQVDSQVTMMFWYRQQPGQSLTLIATANQGSEATYESGFVIDKFPISRPNLTFSTLTVSNMSPEDSSIYLCSSVEGETQYFGPGTRLLVL.

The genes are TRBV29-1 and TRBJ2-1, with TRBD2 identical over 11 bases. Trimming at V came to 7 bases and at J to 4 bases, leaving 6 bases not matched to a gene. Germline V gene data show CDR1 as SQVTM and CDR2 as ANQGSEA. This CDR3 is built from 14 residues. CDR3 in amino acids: CSGSGTSGYNEQFF. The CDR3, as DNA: TGCAGCGGCTCCGGGACTAGCGGTTACAATGAGCAGTTCTTC.

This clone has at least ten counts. DNA for the CDR3: TGTGCCAGTAGTATCAAGGGTGATGGCAATGGCTACACCTTC. The encoded protein is CASSIKGDGNGYTF. This chain joins TRBV19 and TRBJ1-2, with no clear D. The CDR3 consists of 14 residues. The V gene's germline CDR1 is LNHDA and CDR2 SQIVND (reference sequence). Between the trimmed V and J ends, which lost 3 bases and 6 bases, there was a span of 14 bases.

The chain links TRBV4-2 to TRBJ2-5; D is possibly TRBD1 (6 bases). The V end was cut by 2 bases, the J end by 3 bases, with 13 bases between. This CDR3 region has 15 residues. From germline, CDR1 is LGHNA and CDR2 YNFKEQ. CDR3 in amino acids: CASSQTPTGKETQYF. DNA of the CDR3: TGTGCCAGCAGCCAAACCCCGACAGGAAAAGAGACCCAGTACTTC.

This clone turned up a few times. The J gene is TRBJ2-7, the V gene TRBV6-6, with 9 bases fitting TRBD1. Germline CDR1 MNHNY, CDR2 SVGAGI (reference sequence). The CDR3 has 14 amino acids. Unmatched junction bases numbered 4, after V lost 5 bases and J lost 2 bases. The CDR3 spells CASSQTGGPYEQYF. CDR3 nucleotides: TGTGCCAGCAGTCAAACAGGGGGCCCCTACGAGCAGTACTTC.

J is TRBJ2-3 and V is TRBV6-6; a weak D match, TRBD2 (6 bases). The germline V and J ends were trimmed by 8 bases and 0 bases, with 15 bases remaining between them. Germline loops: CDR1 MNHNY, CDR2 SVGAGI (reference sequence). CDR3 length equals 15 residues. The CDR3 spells CASSTSGLSTDTQYF. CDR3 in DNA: TGTGCCAGCTCAACTTCGGGACTTAGCACAGATACGCAGTATTTT.

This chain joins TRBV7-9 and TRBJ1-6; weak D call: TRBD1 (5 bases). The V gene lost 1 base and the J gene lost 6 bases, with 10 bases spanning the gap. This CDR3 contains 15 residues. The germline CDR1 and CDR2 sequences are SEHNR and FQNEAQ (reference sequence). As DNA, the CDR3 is TGTGCCAGCAGCTTAGGGCCAGGGATTAATTCACCCCTCCACTTT. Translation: CASSLGPGINSPLHF. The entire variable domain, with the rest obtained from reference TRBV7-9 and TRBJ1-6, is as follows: DTGVSQNPRHKITKRGQNVTFRCDPISEHNRLYWYRQTLGQGPEFLTYFQNEAQLEKSRLLSDRFSAERPKGSFSTLEIQRTEQGDSAMYLCASSLGPGINSPLHFGNGTRLTVT.

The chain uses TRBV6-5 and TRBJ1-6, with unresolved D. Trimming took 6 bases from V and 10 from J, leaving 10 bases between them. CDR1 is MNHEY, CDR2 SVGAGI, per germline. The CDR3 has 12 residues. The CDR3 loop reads CASSFTSSPLHF. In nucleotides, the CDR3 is TGTGCCAGCAGCTTTACTAGCTCACCCCTCCACTTT.

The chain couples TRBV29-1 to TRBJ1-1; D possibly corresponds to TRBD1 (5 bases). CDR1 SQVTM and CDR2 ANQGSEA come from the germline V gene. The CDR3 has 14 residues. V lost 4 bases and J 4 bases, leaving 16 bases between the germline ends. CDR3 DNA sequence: TGCAGCGTTGGGCTTCAGGGAAAGATCACTGAAGCTTTCTTT. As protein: CSVGLQGKITEAFF.